This TCR beta chain is from a study of cytotoxic CD8 clonotypes in ibrutinib-treated CLL. Targeted sequencing depth ranged from 1 in 200,000 to 1 in 1 million T cells. Produced via immunoSEQ multiplex PCR; TCRdb's table is partial and in-frame only. The repertoire has 150,000 or so clones, around three quarters of them found once; the top ten carry 9.5% to 15%. The study, taken as a whole, reports: Before falling back toward baseline at progression, clonality had risen at the time of ibrutinib response.

V lost 0 bases to trimming and J lost 4 bases; unmatched junction nucleotides: 12. Germline assignment: CDR1 SGDLS and CDR2 YYNGEE. The CDR3 has 17 residues. For this clone: Its antigen remains unidentified.

The V and J genes are TRBV9 and TRBJ2-5; 7 bases line up with TRBD2. The receptor was derived from a human donor with chronic lymphocytic leukemia. The sample in question was PBMCs, obtained after 12 months of ibrutinib treatment. The CDR3 protein is CASSVDLGGTGGETQYF. DNA for the CDR3: TGTGCCAGCAGCGTAGACTTAGGCGGGACGGGGGGAGAGACCCAGTACTTC.